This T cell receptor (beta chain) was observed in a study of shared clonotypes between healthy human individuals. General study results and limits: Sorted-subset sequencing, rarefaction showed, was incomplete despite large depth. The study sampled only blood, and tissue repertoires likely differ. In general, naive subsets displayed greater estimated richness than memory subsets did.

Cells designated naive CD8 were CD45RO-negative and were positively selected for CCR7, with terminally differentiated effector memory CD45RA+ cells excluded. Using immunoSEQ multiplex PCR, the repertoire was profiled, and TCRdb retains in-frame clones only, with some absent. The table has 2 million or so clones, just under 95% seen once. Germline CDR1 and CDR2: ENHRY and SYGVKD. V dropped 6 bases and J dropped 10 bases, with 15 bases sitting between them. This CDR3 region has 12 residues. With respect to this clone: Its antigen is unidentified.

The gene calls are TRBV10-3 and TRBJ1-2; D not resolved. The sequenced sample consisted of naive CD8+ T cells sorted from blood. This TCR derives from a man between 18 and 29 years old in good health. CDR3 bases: TGTGCCATCAGGGCGTCGGTGGGCTACTACACCTTC. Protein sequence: CAIRASVGYYTF.